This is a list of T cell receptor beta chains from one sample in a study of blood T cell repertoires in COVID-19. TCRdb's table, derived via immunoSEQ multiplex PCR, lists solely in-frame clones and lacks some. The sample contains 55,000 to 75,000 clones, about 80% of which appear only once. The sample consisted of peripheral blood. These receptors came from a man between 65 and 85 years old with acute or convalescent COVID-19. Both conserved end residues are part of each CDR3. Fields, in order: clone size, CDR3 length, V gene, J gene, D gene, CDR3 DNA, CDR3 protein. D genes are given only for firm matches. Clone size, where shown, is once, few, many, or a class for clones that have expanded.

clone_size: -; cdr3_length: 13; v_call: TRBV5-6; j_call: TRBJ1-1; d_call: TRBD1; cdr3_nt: TGTGCCAGCAGCAGCGGACAGGGTGGTCCGACTTTCTTT; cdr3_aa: CASSSGQGGPTFF
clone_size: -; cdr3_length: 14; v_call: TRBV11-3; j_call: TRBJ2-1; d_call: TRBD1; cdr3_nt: TGTGCCAGCAGCTCCCGGACAGGGGCCAATGAGCAGTTCTTC; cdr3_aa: CASSSRTGANEQFF
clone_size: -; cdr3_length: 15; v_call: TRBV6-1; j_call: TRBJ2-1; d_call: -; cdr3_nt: TGTGCCAGCAGTGAAGCGAGTGGGGGAGGTAGAGGGGAGTTCTTC; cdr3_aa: CASSEASGGGRGEFF
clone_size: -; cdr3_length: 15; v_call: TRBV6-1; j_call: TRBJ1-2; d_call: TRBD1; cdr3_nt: TGTGCCAGCAGTGAAGCTTGGACAGGGGACTATGGCTACACCTTC; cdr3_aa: CASSEAWTGDYGYTF
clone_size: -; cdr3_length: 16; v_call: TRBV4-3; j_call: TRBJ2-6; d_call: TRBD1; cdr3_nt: TGCGCCAGCAGCCCCGGGACAGGGATTGGGGCCAACGTCCTGACTTTC; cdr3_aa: CASSPGTGIGANVLTF
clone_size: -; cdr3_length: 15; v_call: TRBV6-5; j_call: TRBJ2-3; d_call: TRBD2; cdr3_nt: TGTGCCAGCAGTCTTCTAGCGGGAGGAGGAGATACGCAGTATTTT; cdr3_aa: CASSLLAGGGDTQYF
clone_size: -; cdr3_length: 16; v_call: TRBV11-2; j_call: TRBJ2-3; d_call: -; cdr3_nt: TGTGCCAGCAGCTTAGATTTGGCCGGGAGAGCAGATACGCAGTATTTT; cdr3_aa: CASSLDLAGRADTQYF
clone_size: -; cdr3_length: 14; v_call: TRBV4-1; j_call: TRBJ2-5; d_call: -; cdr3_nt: TGCGCCAGCAGCCAAGGCGGCTACCAAGAGACCCAGTACTTC; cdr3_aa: CASSQGGYQETQYF
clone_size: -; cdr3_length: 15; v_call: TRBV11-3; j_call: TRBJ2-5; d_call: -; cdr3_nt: TGTGCCAGCAGCCCTCGTGTGGGGGGTCGAGAGACCCAGTACTTC; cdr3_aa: CASSPRVGGRETQYF
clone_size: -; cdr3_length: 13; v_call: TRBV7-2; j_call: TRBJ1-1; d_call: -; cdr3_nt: TGTGCCAGCAGCTTAGGGGCCCACACTGAAGCTTTCTTT; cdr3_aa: CASSLGAHTEAFF
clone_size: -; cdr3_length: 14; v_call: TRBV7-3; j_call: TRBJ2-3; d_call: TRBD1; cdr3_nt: TGTGCCAGCAGCCGGACAGGGCTAGGGGATACGCAGTATTTT; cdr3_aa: CASSRTGLGDTQYF
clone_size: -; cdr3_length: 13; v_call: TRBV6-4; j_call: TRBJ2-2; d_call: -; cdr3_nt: TGTGCCAGCAGTTTCGCGAACACCGGGGAGCTGTTTTTT; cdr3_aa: CASSFANTGELFF
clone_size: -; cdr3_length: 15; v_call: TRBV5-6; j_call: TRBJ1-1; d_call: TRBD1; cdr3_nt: TGTGCCAGCAGCTTCGACAGGGCCTTGAACACTGAAGCTTTCTTT; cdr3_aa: CASSFDRALNTEAFF
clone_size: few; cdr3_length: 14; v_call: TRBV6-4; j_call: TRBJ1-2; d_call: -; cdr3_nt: TGTGCCAGCAGTCGAGACACATCCGGAGGTGGCTACACCTTC; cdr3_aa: CASSRDTSGGGYTF
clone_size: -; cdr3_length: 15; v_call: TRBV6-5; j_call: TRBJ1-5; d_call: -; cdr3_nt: TGTGCCAGCAGCATGGGACAACTTAGCAATCAGCCCCAGCATTTT; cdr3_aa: CASSMGQLSNQPQHF
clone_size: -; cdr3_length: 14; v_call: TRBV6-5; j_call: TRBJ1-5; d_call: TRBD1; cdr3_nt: TGTGCCAGCAGTTATACAGGGGATGGATGGCCCCAGCATTTT; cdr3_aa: CASSYTGDGWPQHF